These 6 T cell receptor beta chains originate from one sample sequenced in a study of cytomegalovirus exposure and HLA in healthy donors. The PCR employed 60 Vbeta primers together with 13 Jbeta primers. Repertoires were generated with immunoSEQ multiplex PCR, while TCRdb's copy carries only in-frame clones and drops some. The repertoire has approximately 130,000 clones, 65% to 80% of them found once; the top ten carry around 3.7%. The sequencing input was PBMCs. The receptors were sampled from a man in his thirties or forties in good health and CMV-seronegative.

The chain couples TRBV2 to TRBJ2-2, with TRBD1 matching over 7 bases. V shed 6 bases and J 2 bases; nucleotides not matched to a gene: 3. The germline CDR1 and CDR2 sequences are SNHLY and FYNNEI. The length of the CDR3 is 14 residues. CDR3 residues: CASRRDSNTGELFF. As DNA, the CDR3 is TGTGCCAGCAGAAGGGACAGTAACACCGGGGAGCTGTTTTTT.

V gene TRBV7-9 combines with J gene TRBJ1-3; no reliable D call. CDR1 SEHNR and CDR2 FQNEAQ come from the germline V gene (reference sequence). The CDR3 totals 14 residues. Trimming stripped 3 bases from V and 2 bases from J, with 8 bases between. CDR3 loop: CASSLVTPGNTIYF. CDR3 DNA sequence: TGTGCCAGCAGCTTGGTGACACCTGGAAACACCATATATTTT.

This chain uses TRBV15 with TRBJ2-7; D is uncertain. The germline CDR1 and CDR2 sequences are LNHNV and YYDKDF (reference sequence). V lost 1 base and J lost 0, with 4 bases in between. CDR3 length: 13 amino acids. In nucleotides, the CDR3 is TGTGCCACCAGCAGAGGGCTCTCCTACGAGCAGTACTTC. It yields the protein CATSRGLSYEQYF.

The gene calls are TRBV18 and TRBJ2-1; 9 nucleotides align to TRBD1. Unmatched junction bases numbered 10, after V lost 3 bases and J lost 7 bases. From germline, CDR1 is KGHSH and CDR2 LQKENI. The CDR3 sequence is 16 residues long. The CDR3 DNA follows: TGTGCCAGCTCACCGTCGCGACAGGGGGTTAGAAATGAGCAGTTCTTC. Protein sequence: CASSPSRQGVRNEQFF. Full variable domain (remainder filled in from reference TRBV18 and TRBJ2-1): NAGVMQNPRHLVRRRGQEARLRCSPMKGHSHVYWYRQLPEEGLKFMVYLQKENIIDESGMPKERFSAEFPKEGPSILRIQQVVRGDSAAYFCASSPSRQGVRNEQFFGPGTRLTVL.

A few counts support this clone. The chain combines TRBV18 with TRBJ1-1; D is unclear. With 2 bases removed from V and 2 bases from J, the gap between germline ends came to 9 bases. CDR1 and CDR2 (germline): KGHSH, LQKENI. CDR3 length: 14 residues. CDR3 nucleotide sequence: TGTGCCAGCTCACCAGGCAGGATTAACACTGAAGCTTTCTTT. Translating it yields CASSPGRINTEAFF.

The chain combines TRBV27 with TRBJ2-5; 8 bases line up with TRBD2. The DNA end favors TRBJ2-7, so the J call may be wrong. Per the germline V gene, CDR1 is MNHEY and CDR2 is SMNVEV (reference sequence). There are 13 residues in the CDR3. This CDR3 is CASSHGTRYEQYF. The CDR3 nucleotides read TGTGCCAGCAGTCACGGGACTAGGTACGAGCAGTACTTC.